Below, 10 T cell receptor beta chains from the same sample are listed, as sequenced in a study of T cell repertoires in cytomegalovirus infection (dated by TCRdb to the late 2010s). The data were produced on an Illumina HiSeq 1500. Starting from the raw public reads, TCRdb applied fastp trimming at Q25, assembled clones with MiXCR and retained in-frame beta chains. CDR3 protein duplicates are merged, each entry listing the most common genes and DNA. The sample has under 150,000 distinct CDR3 sequences on record, roughly 31% of them singletons. About 40% of the sample rests with the top ten. The meaning of the sample's treatment or condition label: in vitro stimulation with specific CMV peptide epitopes to enrich CMV-specific T cells. Antigens of these TCRs are unknown. The sample in question was CD8+ T cells from cultured PBMCs, obtained from culture after CMV antigen stimulation. Every receptor here comes from a human donor in good health (CMV status not recorded). Some clones in this sample may be carry-over from other donors' samples.

This clonotype was counted a few times. The chain uses TRBV12-3 or TRBV12-4 and TRBJ2-7; 8 nucleotides match TRBD1. The length of the CDR3 is 14 residues. With V trimmed by 4 bases and J by 3 bases, 5 bases remained unmatched. The CDR3 coding sequence is TGTGCCAGCAGTTCCTCGGACAGGGTCTACGAGCAGTACTTC. It codes for CASSSSDRVYEQYF.

This clonotype showed up many times. The chain employs TRBV7-2 and TRBJ2-2, with a possible D match to TRBD1 (5 bases). This CDR3 is 17 amino acids long. The germline V and J ends were trimmed by 2 bases and 4 bases, with 17 bases remaining between them. Germline CDR1 and CDR2: SGHTA and FQGNSA. CDR3 sequence reads: CASSLYFGQGTTGELFF. In nucleotides, the CDR3 is TGTGCCAGCAGCTTATATTTTGGGCAGGGCACCACCGGGGAGCTGTTTTTT.

This clonotype was detected a few times. The V and J genes are TRBV6-5 and TRBJ2-5, with 10 positions matching TRBD1. The CDR3 totals 14 residues. V shed 7 bases and J 7 bases; nucleotides not matched to a gene: 9. The germline V gene has CDR1 MNHEY and CDR2 SVGAGI. The CDR3 sequence is CASTPDRGMRTQYF. The CDR3, as DNA: TGTGCCAGCACCCCGGACAGGGGGATGCGGACCCAGTACTTC.

This clonotype was counted at least ten times. This rearrangement joins TRBV4-2 to TRBJ1-6, with a possible D match to TRBD1 (5 bases). The CDR3 has 15 residues. The V gene lost 0 bases and the J gene lost 7 bases, with 10 bases spanning the gap. The V gene's germline CDR1 is LGHNA and CDR2 YNFKEQ. The CDR3 protein is CASSQDTGGNSPLHF. The DNA of the CDR3 is TGTGCCAGCAGCCAAGATACCGGGGGGAATTCACCCCTCCACTTT.

This chain links TRBV29-1 with TRBJ2-5, with D perhaps matching TRBD2 (5 bases). The CDR3 is 12 amino acids. The V gene lost 3 bases and the J gene lost 5 bases, with 10 bases spanning the gap. Per the germline V gene, CDR1 is SQVTM and CDR2 is ANQGSEA. CDR3 loop: CSVEPGLETQYF. The DNA of the CDR3 is TGCAGCGTTGAGCCGGGGTTGGAGACCCAGTACTTC.

This clonotype was detected a few times. This chain connects TRBV3-1 to TRBJ2-7; tentative D call: TRBD2 (5 bases). The V and J ends lost 2 bases and 3 bases respectively, with 20 bases between them. CDR3 length: 17 amino acids. The germline V gene encodes CDR1 LGHDT and CDR2 YNNKEL (reference sequence). CDR3 bases: TGTGCCAGCAGCCAAAATCCGTTTACGGGGTCCGACTACGAGCAGTACTTC. It specifies CASSQNPFTGSDYEQYF.

The chain employs TRBV7-2 and TRBJ1-2, with D unresolved. Germline V gives CDR1 SGHTA, CDR2 FQGNSA. Between the trimmed V and J ends, which lost 3 bases and 1 base, there was a span of 6 bases. The CDR3 has 13 residues. For the CDR3, the DNA is TGTGCCAGCAGCTTTGGCAGTAACTATGGCTACACCTTC. This encodes CASSFGSNYGYTF.

This clonotype was detected many times. This chain connects TRBV2 to TRBJ2-1, with 12 bases fitting TRBD2. CDR3 size: 15 residues. The V segment lost 6 bases and the J segment 2 bases; nucleotides outside the gene matches: 2. Germline V CDR1 and CDR2: SNHLY, FYNNEI. The CDR3 protein is CASRASGGAYNEQFF. DNA for the CDR3: TGTGCCAGCAGAGCTAGCGGGGGGGCCTACAATGAGCAGTTCTTC.

The V call is TRBV18, the J call TRBJ2-7, with 14 bases matching TRBD2. With 4 bases clipped from V and 1 base from J, the junction kept 3 bases outside the gene matches. Looked up from germline, CDR1 is KGHSH and CDR2 is LQKENI. The length of the CDR3 is 16 residues. CDR3 in DNA: TGTGCCAGCTCACAAAGGACTAGCGGGGGGTCCTACGAGCAGTACTTC. Translating gives CASSQRTSGGSYEQYF.

In this sample, this clonotype turned up a few times. CDR3 protein: CASSLAGTENPTDTQYF. CDR3 sequence (DNA): TGTGCCAGCAGCTTAGCGGGTACAGAGAACCCCACAGATACGCAGTATTTT. J is TRBJ2-3 and V is TRBV7-8; D remains ambiguous. Looked up from germline, CDR1 is SGHVS and CDR2 is FQNEAQ. Trimming left V 0 bases short and J 2 bases short, with 15 bases between. CDR3 length: 17 amino acids.